This T cell receptor beta chain was documented in a study of blood T cell repertoires in COVID-19. Study at large: Some COVID-19 samples were acute and others convalescent; all came from the United States, Italy and Spain. PBMCs, B-cell-depleted T cells, or T cells were the source of the cDNA or gDNA that made up the material.

The assay was immunoSEQ multiplex PCR, and TCRdb's table has in-frame clones only and misses some. Of around 88,000 clones listed, over 90% were seen once; the top ten hold around 1.6%. This TCR was sampled from a man aged 55 to 69 with acute or convalescent COVID-19. The sequencing input was peripheral blood.

The CDR3 DNA follows: TGCGCCAGTGGGGACAGGGTGAACACTGAAGCTTTCTTT. Translated: CASGDRVNTEAFF. The chain links TRBV5-1 to TRBJ1-1; 9 nucleotides agree with TRBD1. From germline, CDR1 is SGHRS and CDR2 YFSETQ. With 8 bases clipped from V and 0 bases from J, the junction kept 2 bases outside the gene matches. This CDR3 comprises 13 residues.